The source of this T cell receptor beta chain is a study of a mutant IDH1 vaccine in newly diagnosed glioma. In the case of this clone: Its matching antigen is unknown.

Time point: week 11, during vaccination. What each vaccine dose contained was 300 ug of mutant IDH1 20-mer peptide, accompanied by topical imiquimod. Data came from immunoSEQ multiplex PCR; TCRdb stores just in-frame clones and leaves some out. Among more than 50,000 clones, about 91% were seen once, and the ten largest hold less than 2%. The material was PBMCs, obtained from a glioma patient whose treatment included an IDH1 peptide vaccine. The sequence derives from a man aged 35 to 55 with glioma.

CDR3 protein: CSVSGQGARNTIYF. The CDR3 nucleotides read TGCAGCGTTAGTGGACAGGGGGCGAGAAACACCATATATTTT. The chain has TRBV29-1 and TRBJ1-3, with 11 bases lining up with TRBD1. CDR1 and CDR2 (germline): SQVTM, ANQGSEA. This CDR3 comprises 14 residues. The V gene end was trimmed by 5 bases and the J gene end by 5 bases; junction bases not matched to a gene: 5.